The T cell receptor beta chain under discussion was sequenced for a study of radiation and T cells in renal cell carcinoma. The time point denotes: baseline pretreatment blood. Treatment of the sample: 15 Gy SBRT to primary tumor, nephrectomy 4 weeks later. Trimming stripped 1 base from V and 3 bases from J, with 2 bases between. CDR1 is GTSNPN, CDR2 SVGIG, per germline (reference sequence). The CDR3 spans 11 residues. The data were produced by immunoSEQ multiplex PCR, yet TCRdb's version contains in-frame clones alone and is incomplete. In the table there are 120,000 to 150,000 clones, over 65% of which are singletons.

This clonotype was sampled from a woman aged 45-60 years with renal cell carcinoma. The chain carries TRBV30 and TRBJ2-3; D gene ambiguous. Here the sequenced sample was blood, taken from a patient whose treatment included radiotherapy and nephrectomy. The CDR3 DNA reads TGTGCCTGGAGTGGAACAGATACGCAGTATTTT. Its protein product is CAWSGTDTQYF.